This TCR beta chain was profiled in a study of T cell repertoires in cytomegalovirus infection. The wider study: Public signatures in TCR beta pointed to CMV infection and matching HLA type.

The trim removed 8 bases at V and 0 bases at J, leaving 6 bases unmatched. The CDR3 is made up of 15 amino acids. In germline, CDR1 is MNHEY, CDR2 SVGEGT. This clonotype was detected a few times. Its antigen remains unknown. A single record per CDR3 protein comes from TCRdb applying MiXCR to the reads. The sample has about 120,000 distinct CDR3 sequences, about a tenth seen once. Regarding the study as a whole: Dominant in the ex vivo response were TCR beta clonotypes restricted by HLA-C and specific for CMV. The cumulative frequency of public TCR beta families distinguished individuals who carried CMV together with the relevant HLA.

The sample consisted of PBMCs, sequenced either directly or after in vitro stimulation (not recorded which). The clonotype originates from a human donor in good health (CMV status not recorded). Some clones in this sample may be carry-over from other donors' samples. The chain uses TRBV6-2 or TRBV6-3 and TRBJ2-1, with TRBD2 matching over 8 bases. In nucleotides, the CDR3 is TGTGCCAGCGCCCTAGCGGGTAACTCCTACAATGAGCAGTTCTTC. It encodes CASALAGNSYNEQFF.